This T cell receptor beta chain was sequenced for a study of OX40 agonist ivuxolimab in advanced cancers. Overall study: Six ivuxolimab dose levels, 0.01 to 10 mg/kg, were given intravenously every 2 weeks.

TCRdb's table, derived via immunoSEQ multiplex PCR, lists solely in-frame clones and lacks some. The table has about 61,000 clones, 80% to 85% seen once. Germline V gives CDR1 SGHTA, CDR2 FQGNSA. CDR3 length equals 15 residues. The V end was cut by 5 bases, the J end by 3 bases, with 16 bases between. The J gene is TRBJ1-2, the V gene TRBV7-2; a possible D gene is TRBD1 (5 bases). Sequences were derived from CD4+ or CD8+ T cells sorted from blood, sampled in a trial of the OX40 agonist ivuxolimab. The source of this sequence is an adult with an advanced solid tumor such as melanoma, head and neck, liver or kidney cancer. CDR3 residues: CASSQVITGHYGYTF. The CDR3, as DNA: TGTGCCAGCAGCCAGGTGATTACAGGCCACTATGGCTACACCTTC.